The 28 T cell receptor beta chains below come from one sample, sequenced in a study of T cell repertoires in ileal Crohn's disease. Time point of the sample: neoterminal ileum biopsy at postoperative endoscopy, about 6 months after surgery. Here immunoSEQ multiplex PCR was the method, and the copy in TCRdb shows in-frame clones only, minus some. The profile shows about 13,000 clones, approximately 80% of them singletons. Material for sequencing was ileal tissue. The receptor set was obtained from an adult with Crohn's disease.

CDR3: CAWSLGTSGGGVWETQYF. CDR3 coding DNA: TGTGCCTGGAGTCTGGGGACTAGCGGGGGTGGTGTTTGGGAGACCCAGTACTTC. J is TRBJ2-5 and V is TRBV30; 14 bases are shared with TRBD2. Germline trimming cut 2 bases from V and 5 bases from J; bases unmatched to any gene: 13. Looked up from germline, CDR1 is GTSNPN and CDR2 is SVGIG (reference sequence). This CDR3 contains 18 residues.

As for this clone: A far bigger clonotype differs at one base, so this is likely a read error. Other DNA sequences in the same sample also yield this CDR3. The chain combines TRBV6-1 with TRBJ1-3, with D unclear. The CDR3 length is 14 residues. Germline CDR1 reads MNHNS; CDR2 reads SASEGT. CDR3: CASSAGDAGNTIYF. In DNA, the CDR3 is TGTGCCAGCAGCGCGGGAGACGCTGGAAATACCATATATTTT.

J is TRBJ1-1 and V is TRBV11-2; the match to TRBD1 covers 7 bases. The junction had 6 bases not matched to a gene; V was cut back by 5 bases and J by 0 bases. CDR3 length: 15 amino acids. Per germline, CDR1 SGHAT and CDR2 FQNNGV. The CDR3 sequence is CASSLQQGLNTEAFF. The CDR3 coding sequence is TGTGCCAGCAGCCTACAACAGGGGTTGAACACTGAAGCTTTCTTT. The variable domain in full, with the rest retrieved from reference TRBV11-2 and TRBJ1-1, is EAGVAQSPRYKIIEKRQSVAFWCNPISGHATLYWYQQILGQGPKLLIQFQNNGVVDDSQLPKDRFSAERLKGVDSTLKIQPAKLEDSAVYLCASSLQQGLNTEAFFGQGTRLTVV.

The chain uses TRBV7-8 and TRBJ1-5, with a tentative D call TRBD1 (5 bases). The CDR3 loop spans 12 amino acids. Trimming took 5 bases from V and 10 from J, leaving 12 bases between them. Germline V CDR1 and CDR2: SGHVS, FQNEAQ. The CDR3 DNA reads TGTGCCAGCAGCCCCACTCAGGGCCCCCAGCATTTT. Residues: CASSPTQGPQHF.

J is TRBJ2-3 and V is TRBV15, with D possibly being TRBD2 (7 bases). V was pared by 5 bases and J by 8 bases, with 20 bases between. This CDR3 has 15 residues. Germline CDR1 LNHNV, CDR2 YYDKDF (reference sequence). In nucleotides, the CDR3 is TGTGCCACCAGCGGCGCTGGGGGGGCGAGTGGTACGCAGTATTTT. Its translation is CATSGAGGASGTQYF.

This clone was observed once. The chain is built from TRBV5-1 and TRBJ2-5; 12 bases are a match to TRBD1. Germline V gives CDR1 SGHRS, CDR2 YFSETQ. The CDR3 covers 14 residues. V dropped 4 bases and J dropped 11; count of bases not matched to a gene: 9. The CDR3, as DNA: TGCGCCAGCAGCCCAGGGACAGGGGGCGCAGAGCAGTACTTC. Translation: CASSPGTGGAEQYF.

The J gene is TRBJ1-6, the V gene TRBV7-9; TRBD1 is a possible D gene (6 bases). V gave up 5 bases and J gave up 13 bases, with 15 bases separating them. The germline V gene has CDR1 SEHNR and CDR2 FQNEAQ (reference sequence). The CDR3 extends over 13 amino acids. Here the CDR3 DNA reads TGTGCCAGCAGCGGTTCAGGGGACCTCCCCCTCCACTTT. Its protein product is CASSGSGDLPLHF.

The V and J genes are TRBV7-9 and TRBJ1-2; D possibly corresponds to TRBD1 (5 bases). V lost 5 bases and J lost 5, with 18 bases in between. The CDR3 covers 15 residues. The V gene's germline CDR1 is SEHNR and CDR2 FQNEAQ (reference sequence). The CDR3 here is CASSASGGAAYGYTF. The CDR3 coding sequence is TGTGCCAGCAGCGCTTCGGGAGGGGCGGCGTATGGCTACACCTTC. The variable domain in full, completed from reference TRBV7-9 and TRBJ1-2, reads DTGVSQNPRHKITKRGQNVTFRCDPISEHNRLYWYRQTLGQGPEFLTYFQNEAQLEKSRLLSDRFSAERPKGSFSTLEIQRTEQGDSAMYLCASSASGGAAYGYTFGSGTRLTVV.

This sequence joins TRBV19 and TRBJ2-2; a possible D gene is TRBD2 (7 bases). Germline V lookup: CDR1 LNHDA, CDR2 SQIVND (reference sequence). The CDR3 covers 15 residues. Trimming took 9 bases from V and 3 from J, leaving 17 bases between them. CDR3 nucleotide sequence: TGTGCCAGCAAGCGAGGGGGGGCGGACACCGGGGAGCTGTTTTTT. It encodes CASKRGGADTGELFF.

The chain links TRBV11-2 to TRBJ2-3, with D possibly TRBD2 on 6 matching bases. This CDR3 contains 17 residues. Trimming took 1 base from V and 0 from J, leaving 14 bases between them. The germline V gene encodes CDR1 SGHAT and CDR2 FQNNGV. CDR3 sequence (DNA): TGTGCCAGCAGCTTAGCCCGGGACTCTGCCAGCACAGATACGCAGTATTTT. Its protein product is CASSLARDSASTDTQYF.

The rearrangement joins TRBV7-2 to TRBJ1-1; D is undetermined. The CDR3 runs 13 residues. Trimming removed 7 bases from V and 0 bases from J, with 9 bases in between. Germline V gene sequence: CDR1 SGHTA, CDR2 FQGNSA. Written as DNA, the CDR3 is TGTGCCAGCAAAAACATCATGAACACTGAAGCTTTCTTT. Encoded protein: CASKNIMNTEAFF.

The chain couples TRBV4-2 to TRBJ2-4; TRBD2 matches at 7 bases. Looked up from germline, CDR1 is LGHNA and CDR2 is YNFKEQ. The junction had 6 bases not matched to a gene; V was cut back by 0 bases and J by 1 base. This CDR3 is 17 amino acids long. This CDR3 is CASSQDGGGVAKNIQYF. The CDR3 DNA sequence: TGTGCCAGCAGCCAAGATGGGGGGGGAGTCGCCAAAAACATTCAGTACTTC.

The V gene is TRBV10-3, the J gene TRBJ2-7; TRBD2 matches at 9 bases. Trimming at V came to 7 bases and at J to 2 bases, leaving 6 bases not matched to a gene. Germline V CDR1 and CDR2: ENHRY, SYGVKD. The CDR3 is 14 residues long. Written as DNA, the CDR3 is TGTGCCATCACCTCACAGCGGGAGGCCTACGAGCAGTACTTC. Residues: CAITSQREAYEQYF.

The table lists this clone with a few counts. The chain is built from TRBV25-1 and TRBJ2-5; D is unresolved. CDR1 is MGHDK and CDR2 is SYGVNS in the germline V gene. The CDR3 spans 15 residues. Between the trimmed V and J ends, which lost 4 bases and 4 bases, there was a span of 16 bases. The CDR3 sequence is CASSARRSSLETQYF. The DNA of the CDR3 is TGTGCCAGCAGTGCCCGCCGCAGTTCGCTAGAGACCCAGTACTTC.

J is TRBJ2-7 and V is TRBV7-2; 9 bases map to TRBD1. V dropped 5 bases and J dropped 5; count of bases not matched to a gene: 13. The CDR3 contains 16 residues. Germline assignment: CDR1 SGHTA and CDR2 FQGNSA. The CDR3 nucleotides read TGTGCCAGCAGCCTGTACGGGACAGGGTTTGTCGACGAGCAGTACTTC. Its translation: CASSLYGTGFVDEQYF.

The gene calls are TRBV5-1 and TRBJ2-1, with 14 nucleotides matching TRBD2. Germline CDR1 reads SGHRS; CDR2 reads YFSETQ. J lost 10 bases, V lost 3 bases, and 9 bases had no gene match. The CDR3 covers 16 residues. CDR3: CASSSTGTSGGQEQFF. Here the CDR3 DNA reads TGCGCCAGCAGCTCCACCGGGACTAGCGGGGGACAAGAGCAGTTCTTC.

This clone was counted a few times. The CDR3 nucleotides read TGCGCCAGCAGCTTGGAGGGGAATATGGAAAAACTGTTTTTT. Translation gives CASSLEGNMEKLFF. This chain connects TRBV5-1 to TRBJ1-4; D perhaps matches TRBD1 (5 bases). The CDR3 contains 14 residues. From germline, CDR1 is SGHRS and CDR2 YFSETQ. V lost 0 bases, J lost 8 bases, and 11 bases lay in between.

The chain combines TRBV6-4 with TRBJ2-7, with TRBD1 matching 7 bases. The CDR3 extends over 13 amino acids. Germline values: CDR1 MRHNA, CDR2 SNTAGT. The V segment lost 4 bases and the J segment 7 bases; nucleotides outside the gene matches: 7. This CDR3 reads CASSAQGDLEQYF. CDR3 DNA: TGTGCCAGCAGTGCTCAGGGGGATTTGGAGCAGTACTTC.

This chain links TRBV6-1 with TRBJ2-1; no firm D call. The length of the CDR3 is 14 residues. Germline lookup yields CDR1 MNHNS and CDR2 SASEGT. V was cut by 0 bases and J by 1 base, with 4 bases left in between. DNA of the CDR3: TGTGCCAGCAGTGAAGCGACTTCCTACAATGAGCAGTTCTTC. Protein sequence: CASSEATSYNEQFF.

This clone was counted a single time. The chain is built from TRBV5-1 and TRBJ2-5, with 7 bases lining up with TRBD2. The CDR3 has 13 residues. Germline V lookup: CDR1 SGHRS, CDR2 YFSETQ. J gave up 5 bases and V 4 bases, and 5 bases lay outside the gene matches. For the CDR3, the DNA is TGCGCCAGCAGCCGGGGAGGGGTGGAGACCCAGTACTTC. This sequence encodes CASSRGGVETQYF.

This chain connects TRBV19 to TRBJ2-3; a weak D match, TRBD1 (6 bases). Trimming shortened V by 6 bases and J by 2 bases, and 15 bases separated the two germline ends. Germline V gene data show CDR1 as LNHDA and CDR2 as SQIVND (reference sequence). This CDR3 region has 15 residues. The CDR3 is CASRVQGFPTDTQYF. The CDR3, as DNA: TGTGCCAGTAGGGTACAGGGATTTCCCACAGATACGCAGTATTTT. Full variable domain (missing parts from reference TRBV19 and TRBJ2-3): DGGITQSPKYLFRKEGQNVTLSCEQNLNHDAMYWYRQDPGQGLRLIYYSQIVNDFQKGDIAEGYSVSREKKESFPLTVTSAQKNPTAFYLCASRVQGFPTDTQYFGPGTRLTVL.

This clone is large. The rearrangement uses TRBV28 and TRBJ1-1; TRBD1 aligns across 11 bases. The germline V gene has CDR1 MDHEN and CDR2 SYDVKM. Trimming at V came to 6 bases and at J to 4 bases, leaving 19 bases not matched to a gene. This CDR3 has 19 residues. The CDR3 DNA follows: TGTGCCAGCAGAACACGAGCCTGGACAGGGGGCCGGGGGGGCACTGAAGCTTTCTTT. It translates to CASRTRAWTGGRGGTEAFF.

V gene TRBV6-1 combines with J gene TRBJ2-2, with 11 positions matching TRBD1. V lost 5 bases and J lost 4; bases outside the gene matches: 3. The CDR3 length is 15 residues. The germline V gene encodes CDR1 MNHNS and CDR2 SASEGT. CDR3 coding DNA: TGTGCCAGCAGTCACGGACAGGGGGCCACCGGGGAGCTGTTTTTT. Amino acids: CASSHGQGATGELFF.

Remarks on this clone: This CDR3 is also generated by other DNA sequences in the sample. The chain uses TRBV15 and TRBJ1-4, with 8 bases fitting TRBD1. J gave up 7 bases and V 5 bases, and 3 bases lay outside the gene matches. The CDR3 has 13 amino acids. CDR1 and CDR2 from the germline V gene are LNHNV and YYDKDF (reference sequence). The CDR3 DNA reads TGTGCCACCAGCGGGACAGGTACTGAAAAACTGTTTTTT. Its translation is CATSGTGTEKLFF.

The rearrangement joins TRBV4-1 to TRBJ1-1; 7 bases are shared with TRBD1. CDR3 length: 16 residues. Germline V gene data show CDR1 as MGHRA and CDR2 as YSYEKL. The V segment lost 3 bases and the J segment 0 bases; nucleotides outside the gene matches: 7. CDR3 sequence reads: CASSQTGKGMNTEAFF. The CDR3 nucleotides are TGCGCCAGCAGCCAGACAGGGAAAGGAATGAACACTGAAGCTTTCTTT.

This chain connects TRBV5-1 to TRBJ2-3; 9 bases fit TRBD2. This CDR3 has 20 residues. CDR1 SGHRS and CDR2 YFSETQ come from the germline V gene. With V trimmed by 4 bases and J by 1 base, 19 bases remained unmatched. CDR3 nucleotide sequence: TGCGCCAGCAGCCCTGGGGGCGTAGCGGGGGACCTCTCCGGCACAGATACGCAGTATTTT. This sequence encodes CASSPGGVAGDLSGTDTQYF.

CDR3 nucleotide sequence: TGTGCCAGCAGCTTAGACCTAGGAGGGACGAACACCGGGGAGCTGTTTTTT. Translation: CASSLDLGGTNTGELFF. This chain joins TRBV11-3 and TRBJ2-2; TRBD2 is a possible D gene (6 bases). This CDR3 spans 17 amino acids. Germline CDR1 SGHNT, CDR2 YENEEA. V was pared by 0 bases and J by 0 bases, with 11 bases between.

This sequence joins TRBV5-1 and TRBJ2-1; D is perhaps TRBD2 (6 bases). The CDR3 runs 16 residues. With 3 bases removed from V and 0 bases from J, the gap between germline ends came to 13 bases. CDR1 and CDR2 from the germline V gene are SGHRS and YFSETQ. In DNA form, the CDR3 reads TGCGCCAGCAGCTCCGAGGCGGGGTACTCCTACAATGAGCAGTTCTTC. This codes for CASSSEAGYSYNEQFF.